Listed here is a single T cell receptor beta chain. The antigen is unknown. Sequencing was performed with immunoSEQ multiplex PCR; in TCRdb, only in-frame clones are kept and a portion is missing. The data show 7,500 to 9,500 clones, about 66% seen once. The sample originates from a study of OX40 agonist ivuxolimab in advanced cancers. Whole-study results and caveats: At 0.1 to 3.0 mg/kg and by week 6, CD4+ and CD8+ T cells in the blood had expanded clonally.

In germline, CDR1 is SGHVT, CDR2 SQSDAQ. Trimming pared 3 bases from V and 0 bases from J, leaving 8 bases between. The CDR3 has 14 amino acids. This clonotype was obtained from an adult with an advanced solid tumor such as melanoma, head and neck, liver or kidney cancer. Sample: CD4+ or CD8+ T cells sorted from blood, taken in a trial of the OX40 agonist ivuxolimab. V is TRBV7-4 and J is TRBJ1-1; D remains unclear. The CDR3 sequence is CASSLGQMNTEAFF. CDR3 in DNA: TGTGCCAGCAGCTTGGGTCAGATGAACACTGAAGCTTTCTTT.